This TCR beta chain was documented in a study of blood T cell repertoires in COVID-19 (dated by TCRdb to between 2020 and 2021). Concerning the study at large: Collaborator samples came from the United States, Italy and Spain and covered acute and convalescent phases of COVID-19. The prospective study material was composed of cDNA or gDNA derived from T cells, B-cell-depleted T cells, or PBMCs. The dataset comprised deeply sampled blood TCRbeta repertoires from subjects exposed to, actively infected with, or recovered from COVID-19. The repertoires were made available in a free public database intended to serve as a resource for research on the immune response to SARS-CoV-2. Samples came from the ongoing ImmuneRACE study (first 160 participants) plus 1,254 subjects from 6 global collaborators. A de-identified subject ID, COVID-19 status, age in years and sex were almost always included in the sample metadata. Where available, HLA class I and class II types were obtained from metadata supplied by the sample provider rather than from assay-based typing.

One collaborating source in Seattle enrolled patients while the patients were actively infected and followed the patients over time throughout the course of disease. Each collaborating institution followed its own protocols to collect whole blood in K2EDTA tubes. For TCRbeta analysis, collaborator samples were shipped as frozen whole blood, as isolated PBMCs, or as DNA extracted from either sample type. The immunoSEQ Assay, a bias-controlled multiplex PCR, was used to amplify TCRbeta CDR3 regions from genomic DNA. Concerning the study's data processing: Nucleated cell counts per sample were estimated from amplification of reference gene primers within the assay. Sequence reads were collapsed and filtered to measure the absolute abundance of every unique TCRbeta CDR3 rearrangement. For each sample, productive Simpson clonality was calculated by taking the square root of Simpson's diversity index across productive rearrangements. Imported from immuneACCESS, the table was reduced by TCRdb to in-frame sequences with V and J called. These copies leave out some clones; in studies compared against another copy, an unresolved V gene accounts for under half, and the cause of the remainder is not known. For V, J and clone size, that table is used; D and trimming come from the DNA. The sample yields around 270,000 clones; 70% to 90% were counted once. 0.75% to 0.95% of the sample belongs to the ten largest clones.

The germline V end is reduced by 2 bases and the J end by 3 bases; junction bases left unmatched: 11. Based on the germline V gene, the CDR1 and CDR2 sequences are MDHEN and SYDVKM. From cysteine to phenylalanine, the CDR3 is 19 amino acids long. Of the read, only the CDR3 DNA is kept; its 57 bases are in frame from base 1. What the research found in general, with its limitations: How much clinical and demographic metadata was included differed by source and by participant, and the metadata was provided uncurated.

About this clone: The antigen it binds to is not known. Within one base of it there is no much larger clone, and no base qualities were kept.

Sequenced sample: peripheral blood. The TCR originated in a human donor with COVID-19, enrolled during active disease. The donor label of this sample is uncertain. Recombination joined TRBV28 with TRBJ2-2, and TRBD2 matches 11 of the central bases. The CDR3 sequence is CASSLSRRLAGSYTGELFF. The DNA sequence is given as TGTGCCAGCAGTTTAAGCCGACGACTAGCGGGGTCCTACACCGGGGAGCTGTTTTTT.